These 3 T cell receptor beta chains came from one sample sequenced in a study of blood T cells in healthy people across ages. Primed by a sample-barcoded 5' primer and a J-beta primer mix, a second PCR proceeded for 7 to 11 cycles. One entry per CDR3 protein, called by TCRdb with MiXCR from the 5' RACE reads. The sample contains some 1.7 million distinct CDR3 sequences, roughly 30% of which appear only once. Sequenced material: blood. Every receptor here comes from a young woman in good health.

V usage is TRBV20-1 and J usage is TRBJ1-1; D gene ambiguous. V was cut by 7 bases and J by 0 bases, with 15 bases left in between. The CDR3 consists of 14 residues. Germline CDR1 DFQATT, CDR2 SNEGSKA (reference sequence). The CDR3 sequence is CSGHSGLMNTEAFF. As DNA, the CDR3 is TGCAGTGGCCATAGCGGACTGATGAACACTGAAGCTTTCTTT.

This clonotype has just a few counts. The chain uses TRBV4-2 and TRBJ2-1; D uncertain. The CDR3 spans 17 residues. Trimming cost V 0 bases and J 4 bases, with 16 bases left between them. Germline V gives CDR1 LGHNA, CDR2 YNFKEQ. The CDR3 is CASSQDVGRNPYNEQFF. CDR3 in DNA: TGTGCCAGCAGCCAAGATGTCGGCAGAAACCCTTACAATGAGCAGTTCTTC.

In its sample, this clonotype was seen a few times. The chain is built from TRBV5-1 and TRBJ2-5; 7 positions agree with TRBD2. Per germline, CDR1 SGHRS and CDR2 YFSETQ. This CDR3 is built from 14 residues. Unmatched junction bases numbered 7, after V lost 5 bases and J lost 3 bases. CDR3 loop: CASSWGGTEETQYF. CDR3 in DNA: TGCGCCAGCAGTTGGGGGGGGACTGAAGAGACCCAGTACTTC.